A selection of T cell receptor beta chains follows, all from one sample in a study of cytomegalovirus exposure and HLA in healthy donors. Clones were sequenced by immunoSEQ multiplex PCR, and TCRdb holds only the in-frame ones, with some missing. In the table there are tens of thousands of clones, approximately 76% of which are singletons. The specimen sequenced was PBMCs. These receptors originate from a woman under 40 in good health and CMV-seropositive. The CDR3 runs from the conserved cysteine through the conserved F or W. D genes are given only for firm matches. Expanded clones are given a class, and other clones once, few, many or no size at all.

V gene	clone size	J gene	D gene	CDR3 DNA	CDR3 protein
TRBV6-5	NA	TRBJ1-1	NA	TGTGCCAGCAGTTATGAAGCAATGAACACTGAAGCTTTCTTT	CASSYEAMNTEAFF
TRBV7-3	once	TRBJ2-7	TRBD1	TGTGCCAGCAGCGAGGACAGGGGACACGAGCAGTACTTC	CASSEDRGHEQYF
TRBV6-5	NA	TRBJ2-5	NA	TGTGCCAGCAGTTACTGGCAGGTGGGTCAAGAGACCCAGTACTTC	CASSYWQVGQETQYF
TRBV7-2	NA	TRBJ1-5	TRBD1	TGTGCCAGCAGCTCATACATGGGGGGCGCGGGACAGAATCAGCCCCAGCATTTT	CASSSYMGGAGQNQPQHF
TRBV9	NA	TRBJ2-3	TRBD2	TGTGCCAGCAGCGGGACTAGCGGGAGAGATACGCAGTATTTT	CASSGTSGRDTQYF
TRBV10-3	NA	TRBJ2-1	NA	TGTGCCATCAGTGCAACTGGTAATGAGCAGTTCTTC	CAISATGNEQFF
TRBV7-9	NA	TRBJ2-5	TRBD1	TGTGCCAGCAGCTTATACCAGGGGGACCAGTACTTC	CASSLYQGDQYF
TRBV7-9	once	TRBJ1-1	TRBD1	TGTGCCAGCAGCCCCAGGGGGGACACTGAAGCTTTCTTT	CASSPRGDTEAFF
TRBV9	NA	TRBJ2-6	TRBD2	TGTGCCAGCAGCGTAGGGAGCGGGGGGATCTCTGGGGCCAACGTCCTGACTTTC	CASSVGSGGISGANVLTF
TRBV10-1	NA	TRBJ2-3	TRBD2	TGCGCCAGCAGGTTGAGACTAGCGGGAGAGGGGGATACGCAGTATTTT	CASRLRLAGEGDTQYF